The clone carrying this T cell receptor (beta chain) was detected only once. One end of the junction varies from germline; a read error may be responsible. These data are taken from a study of blood T cell repertoires in COVID-19. Background on the study: Both acute and convalescent COVID-19 samples were obtained from the United States, Italy and Spain. The cDNA or gDNA used as material had been derived from T cells, B-cell-depleted T cells, or PBMCs.

CDR3 length: 15 amino acids. Germline CDR1 and CDR2: SSHAT and FNYEAQ (reference sequence). Per the study methods: Researchers report that nucleated cell counts were estimated from reference gene primer amplification. Libraries were prepared by immunoSEQ multiplex PCR; TCRdb keeps only in-frame clonotypes and omits some of them. The V and J calls and clone size come from that table; D and trimming were worked out from the DNA. The table lists approximately 84,000 clones, about 80% of them singletons. The chain uses TRBV7-7 and TRBJ2-1; 10 bases agree with TRBD1. Sample: peripheral blood. The receptor's source is a man aged 50 to 59 with active or convalescent COVID-19. The CDR3 spells CASSLDRGSYNEQFF. The CDR3 DNA follows: TGTGCTAGCAGCCTGGACAGGGGGTCCTACAATGAGCAGTTCTTC.